This T cell receptor beta chain was captured by sequencing in a study of T cells after posttransplantation cyclophosphamide. About this clone itself: Its antigen is unknown. A read error may produce the germline difference seen at one junction end.

Assay used: immunoSEQ multiplex PCR; TCRdb lists only in-frame clones, some missing. The sample lists 15,000 to 20,000 clones, approximately 78% occurring once. Study conclusions and caveats: Blood and skin or GI T cell repertoires showed limited TRB overlap. Donor-recipient repertoire similarity was low at 1-2 months, rising over year one.

The CDR3 is 15 residues long. The germline CDR1 and CDR2 sequences are SGHVS and FQNEAQ. Control samples came 1 year after myeloablative marrow transplants with methotrexate plus calcineurin inhibitor. The receptor was derived from a male patient aged 25-45 years who received an allogeneic stem cell transplant from an unrelated donor, was CMV-positive, and had acute and chronic GVHD. T cells may partly derive from the graft donor. This rearrangement joins TRBV7-8 to TRBJ2-5, with D hard to call. Material: PBMCs, obtained around 59 weeks after allogeneic stem cell transplant with calcineurin inhibitor and methotrexate. For the CDR3, the DNA is TGTGCCAGCAGATTAGGGATTTCATCGGGAGAGACCCAGTACTTC. Amino acid sequence: CASRLGISSGETQYF.